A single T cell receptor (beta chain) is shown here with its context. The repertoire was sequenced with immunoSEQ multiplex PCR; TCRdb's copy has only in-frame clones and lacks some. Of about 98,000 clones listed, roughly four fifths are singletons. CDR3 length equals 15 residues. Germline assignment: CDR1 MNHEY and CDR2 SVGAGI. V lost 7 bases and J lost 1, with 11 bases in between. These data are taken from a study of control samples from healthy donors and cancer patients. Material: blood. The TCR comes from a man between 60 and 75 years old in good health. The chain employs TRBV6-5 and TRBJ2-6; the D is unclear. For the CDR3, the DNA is TGTGCCAGCACCCGTGCCATTTCTGGGGCCAACGTCCTGACTTTC. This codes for CASTRAISGANVLTF.